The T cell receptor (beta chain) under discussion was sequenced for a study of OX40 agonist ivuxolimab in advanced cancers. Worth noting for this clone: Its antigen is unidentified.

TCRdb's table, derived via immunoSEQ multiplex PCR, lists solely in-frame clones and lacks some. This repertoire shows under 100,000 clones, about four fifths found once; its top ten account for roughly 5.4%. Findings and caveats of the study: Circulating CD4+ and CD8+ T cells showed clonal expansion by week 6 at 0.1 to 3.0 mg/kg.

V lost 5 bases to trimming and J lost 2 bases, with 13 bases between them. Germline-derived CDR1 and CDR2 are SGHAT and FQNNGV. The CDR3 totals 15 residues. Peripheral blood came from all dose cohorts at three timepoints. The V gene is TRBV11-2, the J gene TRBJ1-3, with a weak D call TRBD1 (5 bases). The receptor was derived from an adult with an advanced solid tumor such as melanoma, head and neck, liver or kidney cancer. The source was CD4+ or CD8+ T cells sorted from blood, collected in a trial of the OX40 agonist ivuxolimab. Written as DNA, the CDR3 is TGTGCCAGCAGCCCCTTTCGAGGGGCTGGAAACACCATATATTTT. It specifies CASSPFRGAGNTIYF.